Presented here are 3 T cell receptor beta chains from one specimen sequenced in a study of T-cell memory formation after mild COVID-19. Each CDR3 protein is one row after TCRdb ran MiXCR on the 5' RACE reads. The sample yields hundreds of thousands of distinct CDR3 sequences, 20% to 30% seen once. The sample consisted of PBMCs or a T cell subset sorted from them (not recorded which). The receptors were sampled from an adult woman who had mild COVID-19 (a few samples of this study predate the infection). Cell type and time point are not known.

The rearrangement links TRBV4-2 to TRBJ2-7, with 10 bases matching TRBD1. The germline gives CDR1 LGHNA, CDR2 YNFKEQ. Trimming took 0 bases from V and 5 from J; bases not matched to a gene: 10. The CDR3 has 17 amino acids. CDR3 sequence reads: CASSQESAGTGVDEQYF. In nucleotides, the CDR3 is TGTGCCAGCAGCCAAGAATCGGCGGGGACAGGGGTGGACGAGCAGTACTTC.

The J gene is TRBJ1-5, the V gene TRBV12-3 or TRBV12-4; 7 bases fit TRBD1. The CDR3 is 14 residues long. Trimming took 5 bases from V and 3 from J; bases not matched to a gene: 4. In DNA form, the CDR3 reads TGTGCCAGCAGTCGTCAGGGGGTCAATCAGCCCCAGCATTTT. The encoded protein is CASSRQGVNQPQHF.

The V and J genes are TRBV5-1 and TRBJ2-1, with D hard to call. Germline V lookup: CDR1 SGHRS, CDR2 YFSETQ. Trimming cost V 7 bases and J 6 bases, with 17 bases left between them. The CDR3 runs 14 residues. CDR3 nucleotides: TGCGCCAGCGGAACTGATCTAAGTCGCAATGAGCAGTTCTTC. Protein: CASGTDLSRNEQFF.